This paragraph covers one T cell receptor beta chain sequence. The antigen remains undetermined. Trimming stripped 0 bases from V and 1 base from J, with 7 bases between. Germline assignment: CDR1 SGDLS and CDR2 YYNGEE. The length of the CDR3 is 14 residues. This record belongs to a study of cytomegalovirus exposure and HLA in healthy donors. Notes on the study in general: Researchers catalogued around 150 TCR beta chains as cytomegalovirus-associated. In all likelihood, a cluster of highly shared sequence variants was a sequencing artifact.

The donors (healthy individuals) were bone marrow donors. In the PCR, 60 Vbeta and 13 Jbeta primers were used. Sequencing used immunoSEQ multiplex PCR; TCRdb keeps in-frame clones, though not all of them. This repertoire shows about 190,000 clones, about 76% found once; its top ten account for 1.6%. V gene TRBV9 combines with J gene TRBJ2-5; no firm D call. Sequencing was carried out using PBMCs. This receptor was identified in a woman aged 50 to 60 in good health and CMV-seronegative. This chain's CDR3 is CASSVGQFQETQYF. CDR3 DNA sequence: TGTGCCAGCAGCGTAGGGCAGTTCCAAGAGACCCAGTACTTC.